The 23 T cell receptor beta chains reported below all come from one sample, sequenced in a study of blood T cells in healthy people across ages. Using a J-beta primer mix together with a sample-barcoded 5' primer, a second PCR was run for about 6 to 11 cycles. TCRdb reprocessed the 5' RACE reads via MiXCR and lists one record per CDR3 protein. The table lists more than 650,000 distinct CDR3 sequences, roughly 50% of them singletons. Input material: blood. These receptors all stem from a man at least 80 years old in good health.

CDR3 amino acids: CASNKPDTDTQYF. The CDR3 nucleotides read TGTGCCAGCAACAAGCCAGACACAGATACGCAGTATTTT. V is TRBV12-3 or TRBV12-4 and J is TRBJ2-3; D is undetermined. The CDR3 consists of 13 residues. V was clipped by 7 bases and J by 2 bases, with 10 bases between them.

The chain uses TRBV9 and TRBJ2-1, with 7 bases that match TRBD1. Germline loops: CDR1 SGDLS, CDR2 YYNGEE. J was trimmed by 7 bases and V by 1 base; bases with no gene match: 8. This CDR3 has 15 amino acids. The CDR3 here is CASSVYRGWSNEQFF. DNA for the CDR3: TGTGCCAGCAGCGTATACAGGGGTTGGAGTAATGAGCAGTTCTTC.

The chain is built from TRBV2 and TRBJ1-5; TRBD1 matches at 9 bases. Germline CDR1 is SNHLY and CDR2 is FYNNEI. The CDR3 totals 17 residues. V dropped 6 bases and J dropped 1; count of bases not matched to a gene: 10. CDR3 in DNA: TGTGCCAGCAGGGCGGACAGGGGATTTCGAAGCAATCAGCCCCAGCATTTT. Its protein is CASRADRGFRSNQPQHF.

This clonotype has just a few counts. The chain is built from TRBV7-2 and TRBJ1-2; no clear D. This CDR3 is 14 amino acids long. With 2 bases removed from V and 4 bases from J, the gap between germline ends came to 11 bases. Germline-derived CDR1 and CDR2 are SGHTA and FQGNSA. The CDR3 loop reads CASSLSGPGYGYTF. CDR3 bases: TGTGCCAGCAGCTTATCCGGGCCCGGCTATGGCTACACCTTC.

This clonotype was recorded a few times. This chain links TRBV9 with TRBJ2-1, with D uncertain. The CDR3 spans 14 residues. The germline V gene encodes CDR1 SGDLS and CDR2 YYNGEE. Trimming removed 0 bases from V and 9 bases from J, with 13 bases in between. The DNA of the CDR3 is TGTGCCAGCAGCGTAGGAAATAGCATAGGTGAGCAGTTCTTC. Its protein is CASSVGNSIGEQFF.

Details on this clonotype: The junction and the germline gene differ at one end; a read error may be behind it. The J gene is TRBJ2-1, the V gene TRBV12-3 or TRBV12-4; D call uncertain. The CDR3 is made up of 14 amino acids. The CDR3 DNA reads as TGTGCCAGCAGGTCGTCAGCCTCCTACGATGAGCAGTTCTTC. Translated: CASRSSASYDEQFF.

The chain is built from TRBV5-1 and TRBJ2-5; the match to TRBD1 covers 8 bases. Per the germline V gene, CDR1 is SGHRS and CDR2 is YFSETQ. V was clipped by 7 bases and J by 0 bases; unmatched bases: 2. The CDR3 totals 13 residues. The CDR3 reads CASRTGNQETQYF. The CDR3 nucleotides are TGCGCCAGCCGGACAGGGAACCAAGAGACCCAGTACTTC.

V and J are TRBV4-1 and TRBJ2-1, with 10 bases matching TRBD2. The CDR3 totals 17 residues. Germline lookup yields CDR1 MGHRA and CDR2 YSYEKL. V gave up 4 bases and J gave up 1 base; unmatched junction bases: 7. This chain's CDR3 is CASSPLAGDISYNEQFF. CDR3 in DNA: TGCGCCAGCAGCCCCCTAGCGGGAGACATTTCCTACAATGAGCAGTTCTTC.

V usage is TRBV6-5 and J usage is TRBJ2-1; D gene uncertain. Matching the DNA end better, TRBJ2-7 makes the J call doubtful. Germline assignment: CDR1 MNHEY and CDR2 SVGAGI. CDR3 length: 16 residues. The CDR3 coding sequence is TGTGCCAGCAGTTACCAACCGACCAGCTCCTACAATGAGCAGTACTTC. Residues: CASSYQPTSSYNEQYF.

This clonotype was seen more than once but under ten times. DNA of the CDR3: TGCGCCAGCAGCTGGACAGGGAGCCCCAACGAGCAGTACTTC. Translating gives CASSWTGSPNEQYF. The chain employs TRBV5-1 and TRBJ2-7, with 8 bases matching TRBD1. Germline CDR1 is SGHRS and CDR2 is YFSETQ. The CDR3 runs to 14 residues. V was clipped by 3 bases and J by 5 bases; unmatched bases: 7.

The chain has TRBV27 and TRBJ2-1; TRBD2 matches 10 bases. The CDR3 length is 16 residues. Trimming removed 5 bases from V and 13 bases from J; junction bases left unmatched: 17. The germline V gene encodes CDR1 MNHEY and CDR2 SMNVEV (reference sequence). The CDR3 DNA reads as TGTGCCAGCAGTCGTTCAGGACTAGCGGTCCAAGAGACCCAGTTCTTC. The encoded protein is CASSRSGLAVQETQFF.

The chain couples TRBV20-1 to TRBJ2-1, with TRBD2 identical over 13 bases. The CDR3 extends over 16 amino acids. Germline V lookup: CDR1 DFQATT, CDR2 SNEGSKA (reference sequence). Trimming cost V 6 bases and J 2 bases; bases outside gene matches: 7. CDR3 DNA sequence: TGCAGTGCAGGGACTAGCGGGATGCGCACCTACAATGAGCAGTTCTTC. This encodes CSAGTSGMRTYNEQFF.

This clonotype was observed at least ten times. The V and J genes are TRBV6-6 and TRBJ2-7, with D possibly TRBD1 on 6 matching bases. Deletions cut 1 base from V and 3 bases from J, with 10 bases between. The CDR3 consists of 14 residues. Germline assignment: CDR1 MNHNY and CDR2 SVGAGI (reference sequence). The CDR3: CASSYLAGVYEQYF. CDR3 nucleotides: TGTGCCAGCAGTTACTTGGCAGGGGTCTACGAGCAGTACTTC.

This clonotype was picked up a small number of times. V and J are TRBV7-2 and TRBJ2-3; no clear D gene. Looked up from germline, CDR1 is SGHTA and CDR2 is FQGNSA. V shed 3 bases and J shed 8 bases, with 9 bases lying between them. This CDR3 is 12 amino acids long. CDR3 sequence reads: CASSLVEATQYF. The CDR3, as DNA: TGTGCCAGCAGCTTGGTAGAGGCTACGCAGTATTTT.

V usage is TRBV12-3 or TRBV12-4 and J usage is TRBJ2-1, with 12 nucleotides matching TRBD2. The length of the CDR3 is 15 residues. With 6 bases clipped from V and 7 bases from J, the junction kept 7 bases outside the gene matches. The CDR3 region is CASRAGTSGLNEQFF. The CDR3, as DNA: TGTGCCAGCAGGGCCGGGACTAGCGGGCTGAATGAGCAGTTCTTC.

The rearrangement joins TRBV4-2 to TRBJ1-3, with D hard to call. CDR3 length: 15 amino acids. The germline CDR1 and CDR2 sequences are LGHNA and YNFKEQ. Trimming removed 1 base at V and 0 bases at J, with 7 bases between. The CDR3 spells CASSQVARSGNTIYF. CDR3 nucleotides: TGTGCCAGCAGCCAAGTAGCCCGCTCTGGAAACACCATATATTTT.

This sequence joins TRBV13 and TRBJ2-7, with TRBD2 matching over 10 bases. Trimming removed 0 bases from V and 6 bases from J; junction bases left unmatched: 5. This CDR3 comprises 15 residues. Germline V CDR1 and CDR2: PRHDT, FYEKMQ (reference sequence). This CDR3 reads CASSLGAGGPVEQYF. The DNA for the CDR3 is TGTGCCAGCAGCTTAGGAGCGGGAGGGCCAGTCGAGCAGTACTTC.

This clonotype was seen only a few times. V is TRBV7-2 and J is TRBJ2-7, with 7 bases lining up with TRBD2. The V segment lost 5 bases and the J segment 5 bases; nucleotides outside the gene matches: 15. Germline lookup yields CDR1 SGHTA and CDR2 FQGNSA. The CDR3 spans 16 residues. The CDR3 sequence is CASSSGSREKYHEQYF. The CDR3 DNA sequence: TGTGCCAGCAGCAGTGGGTCGCGGGAGAAGTACCACGAGCAGTACTTC.

This clonotype was counted a few times. The chain is built from TRBV24-1 and TRBJ2-3; TRBD1 matches 8 bases. V shed 0 bases, J shed 3 bases, and the junction held 4 bases outside the gene matches. Germline V gene data show CDR1 as KGHDR and CDR2 as SFDVKD. The CDR3 runs to 16 residues. The CDR3 region is CATSDLPHRGTDTQYF. The CDR3 nucleotides are TGTGCCACCAGTGATTTGCCTCACAGGGGGACAGATACGCAGTATTTT.

CDR3 nucleotide sequence: TGTGCCAGCAGTTCAGTACGGGCTTACAATGAGCAGTTCTTC. Protein: CASSSVRAYNEQFF. V gene TRBV7-9 combines with J gene TRBJ2-1; D uncertain. The CDR3 covers 14 residues. From germline, CDR1 is SEHNR and CDR2 FQNEAQ (reference sequence). V was pared by 6 bases and J by 4 bases, with 13 bases between. Full variable domain (remainder filled in from reference TRBV7-9 and TRBJ2-1): DTGVSQNPRHKITKRGQNVTFRCDPISEHNRLYWYRQTLGQGPEFLTYFQNEAQLEKSRLLSDRFSAERPKGSFSTLEIQRTEQGDSAMYLCASSSVRAYNEQFFGPGTRLTVL.

This clonotype was detected only a few times. The chain carries TRBV9 and TRBJ1-6; possible D gene TRBD1, 5 bases. The V end lost 0 bases, the J end lost 2 bases, and 9 bases lay between the germline ends. The CDR3 consists of 16 residues. Per the germline V gene, CDR1 is SGDLS and CDR2 is YYNGEE. CDR3 amino acids: CASSVEPGAYNSPLHF. The CDR3, as DNA: TGTGCCAGCAGCGTAGAACCGGGGGCCTATAATTCACCCCTCCACTTT.

This chain links TRBV5-5 with TRBJ1-1; possible D gene TRBD1, 5 bases. V lost 4 bases, J lost 8 bases, and 15 bases lay in between. The CDR3 spans 13 residues. Germline V gene data show CDR1 as SGHKS and CDR2 as YYEKEE (reference sequence). This CDR3 is CASSGDRATEAFF. CDR3 nucleotides: TGTGCCAGCAGCGGAGACAGAGCGACGGAAGCTTTCTTT.

J is TRBJ2-1 and V is TRBV24-1; D is possibly TRBD1 (6 bases). Trimming removed 4 bases at V and 0 bases at J, with 12 bases between. Per the germline V gene, CDR1 is KGHDR and CDR2 is SFDVKD. The CDR3 length is 16 residues. The chain's CDR3 is CATSDPTGGSYNEQFF. The CDR3 DNA reads TGTGCCACCAGTGACCCGACAGGCGGCTCCTACAATGAGCAGTTCTTC.